This T cell receptor beta chain comes out of a study of blood T cell repertoires in COVID-19. Study processing details: The assay estimated nucleated cells by amplifying reference gene primers. Clones were read by immunoSEQ multiplex PCR, and TCRdb kept only the in-frame ones, dropping some. V and J calls and clone size are those listed in that table; D and trimming were worked out from the DNA. The sample lists fewer than 250,000 clones, 84% occurring once. This sequence originates from a woman in her 30s who had recovered from COVID-19. The sample was PBMCs or T cells enriched from blood (not recorded which).

The CDR3 coding sequence is TGTGCCAGCAGCGTAGGGGACACCAATGAAAAACTGTTTTTT. This encodes CASSVGDTNEKLFF. V is TRBV9 and J is TRBJ1-4, with a possible D match to TRBD1 (6 bases). Germline CDR1 and CDR2: SGDLS and YYNGEE. The length of the CDR3 is 14 residues. V was cut by 0 bases and J by 5 bases, with 8 bases left in between. Full variable domain (remainder filled in from reference TRBV9 and TRBJ1-4): DSGVTQTPKHLITATGQRVTLRCSPRSGDLSVYWYQQSLDQGLQFLIQYYNGEERAKGNILERFSAQQFPDLHSELNLSSLELGDSALYFCASSVGDTNEKLFFGSGTQLSVL.